This TCR beta chain was recorded in a study of T cells after yellow fever vaccination. General study findings and limits: In FACS-sorted repertoires, abundant clonotypes from the bulk population could appear as contaminants. The booster saw the reappearance of most primary-vaccination clones (about 95% CD4, 80% to 90% CD8).

In this sample, this clonotype turned up many times. Its antigen is still unknown. TCRdb used MiXCR to reprocess the 5' RACE reads, holding one entry per CDR3 protein. The table lists approximately 300,000 distinct CDR3 sequences, roughly 10% of them singletons. The source is a man aged 18 to 35 who received the YFV17D yellow fever vaccine. The sample was CD4+ T cells sorted from PBMCs, taken 45 days after the yellow fever booster vaccination.

For the CDR3, the DNA is TGTGCCAGCAGACAAGCGGGGAGCACAGATACGCAGTATTTT. Amino acids: CASRQAGSTDTQYF. The chain combines TRBV27 with TRBJ2-3, with 7 bases matching TRBD2. The germline CDR1 and CDR2 sequences are MNHEY and SMNVEV (reference sequence). The CDR3 contains 14 residues. The V gene end was trimmed by 6 bases and the J gene end by 0 bases; junction bases not matched to a gene: 3.